The 18 T cell receptor beta chains given below trace back to one sample, sequenced in a study of OX40 agonist ivuxolimab in advanced cancers. Data came from immunoSEQ multiplex PCR; TCRdb stores just in-frame clones and leaves some out. This sample yields about 58,000 clones, of which more than 80% are seen a single time; 1.5% to 2% belongs to the top ten. The source was CD4+ or CD8+ T cells sorted from blood, collected in a trial of the OX40 agonist ivuxolimab. The origin of the receptors is an adult with an advanced solid tumor such as melanoma, head and neck, liver or kidney cancer.

The rearrangement joins TRBV18 to TRBJ2-5, with a weak D call TRBD2 (6 bases). Germline loops: CDR1 KGHSH, CDR2 LQKENI. The V and J ends lost 4 bases and 5 bases respectively, with 14 bases between them. This CDR3 comprises 14 residues. The CDR3 region is CASSLRKGRETQYF. As DNA, the CDR3 is TGTGCCAGCTCACTCAGGAAGGGGAGGGAGACCCAGTACTTC. Supplemented by reference TRBV18 and TRBJ2-5, the full variable domain reads NAGVMQNPRHLVRRRGQEARLRCSPMKGHSHVYWYRQLPEEGLKFMVYLQKENIIDESGMPKERFSAEFPKEGPSILRIQQVVRGDSAAYFCASSLRKGRETQYFGPGTRLLVL.

J is TRBJ1-2 and V is TRBV5-4, with TRBD1 matching over 7 bases. This CDR3 region has 15 residues. J gave up 5 bases and V 2 bases, and 9 bases lay outside the gene matches. Looked up from germline, CDR1 is SGHNT and CDR2 is YYREEE (reference sequence). The CDR3 nucleotides are TGTGCCAGCAGCTTATTTTCCGGGACAGAGTATGGCTACACCTTC. Translated, it gives CASSLFSGTEYGYTF.

The CDR3: CASSQLSNTEAFF. In DNA form, the CDR3 reads TGTGCCAGCAGTCAGTTATCAAACACTGAAGCTTTCTTT. The V and J genes are TRBV6-5 and TRBJ1-1; no clear D gene. With 5 bases removed from V and 2 bases from J, the gap between germline ends came to 9 bases. This CDR3 is 13 amino acids long. Germline CDR1 is MNHEY and CDR2 is SVGAGI.

The V gene is TRBV6-6, the J gene TRBJ1-5; no clear D. V was shortened by 4 bases and J by 3 bases, with 13 bases between the two germline ends. In germline, CDR1 is MNHNY, CDR2 SVGAGI (reference sequence). There are 15 residues in the CDR3. CDR3 residues: CASSSRVGFNQPQHF. In DNA, the CDR3 is TGTGCCAGCAGTTCAAGAGTGGGTTTCAATCAGCCCCAGCATTTT.

This clone was observed once. V gene TRBV2 combines with J gene TRBJ1-4, with D tentatively TRBD1 (5 bases). The germline CDR1 and CDR2 sequences are SNHLY and FYNNEI. The CDR3 contains 16 residues. Trimming left V 6 bases short and J 0 bases short, with 14 bases between. CDR3 region: CASRVTVSATNEKLFF. The DNA of the CDR3 is TGTGCCAGCAGGGTGACAGTTTCTGCAACTAATGAAAAACTGTTTTTT. The full variable domain, in which reference TRBV2 and TRBJ1-4 provide the parts outside the CDR3, is EPEVTQTPSHQVTQMGQEVILRCVPISNHLYFYWYRQILGQKVEFLVSFYNNEISEKSEIFDDQFSVERPDGSNFTLKIRSTKLEDSAMYFCASRVTVSATNEKLFFGSGTQLSVL.

The chain couples TRBV6-6 to TRBJ2-3; 8 nucleotides agree with TRBD2. The trim removed 6 bases at V and 4 bases at J, leaving 6 bases unmatched. Germline values: CDR1 MNHNY, CDR2 SVGAGI (reference sequence). This CDR3 region has 14 residues. Here the CDR3 DNA reads TGTGCCAGCAGGATAGCGGGATTCGCAGATACGCAGTATTTT. This gives the protein CASRIAGFADTQYF.

This chain joins TRBV7-9 and TRBJ2-2; 8 bases are shared with TRBD2. Trimming removed 4 bases from V and 4 bases from J; junction bases left unmatched: 11. The CDR3 loop spans 17 amino acids. Germline CDR1 SEHNR, CDR2 FQNEAQ (reference sequence). CDR3 region: CASSSVIAGSVTGELFF. Written as DNA, the CDR3 is TGTGCCAGCAGCTCCGTGATAGCGGGATCGGTCACCGGGGAGCTGTTTTTT.

In this sample, this clone turned up once. The gene calls are TRBV11-3 and TRBJ2-1; the match to TRBD2 covers 11 bases. Trimming cost V 5 bases and J 4 bases; bases outside gene matches: 7. CDR1 is SGHNT, CDR2 YENEEA, per germline. The CDR3 length is 16 residues. CDR3: CASSPPGTSGYNEQFF. In DNA, the CDR3 is TGTGCCAGCAGCCCGCCCGGGACTAGCGGTTACAATGAGCAGTTCTTC.

The chain uses TRBV7-2 and TRBJ2-2; D gene unclear. V lost 5 bases, J lost 8 bases, and 12 bases lay in between. From germline, CDR1 is SGHTA and CDR2 FQGNSA. The CDR3 contains 13 residues. In DNA form, the CDR3 reads TGTGCCAGCAGCCTATTCAGTCGAGGGGAGCTGTTTTTT. It encodes CASSLFSRGELFF.

The J gene is TRBJ2-1, the V gene TRBV19; TRBD2 aligns across 16 bases. This CDR3 region has 16 residues. Unmatched junction bases numbered 5, after V lost 5 bases and J lost 7 bases. Germline loops: CDR1 LNHDA, CDR2 SQIVND (reference sequence). The chain's CDR3 is CASSHPGLAGGNEQFF. The CDR3 nucleotides are TGTGCCAGTAGTCATCCGGGACTAGCGGGGGGGAATGAGCAGTTCTTC. The variable domain in full, completed from reference TRBV19 and TRBJ2-1, reads DGGITQSPKYLFRKEGQNVTLSCEQNLNHDAMYWYRQDPGQGLRLIYYSQIVNDFQKGDIAEGYSVSREKKESFPLTVTSAQKNPTAFYLCASSHPGLAGGNEQFFGPGTRLTVL.

The chain employs TRBV6-5 and TRBJ2-1; 10 nucleotides align to TRBD1. The CDR3 has 14 amino acids. Trimming removed 6 bases from V and 8 bases from J; junction bases left unmatched: 7. Germline lookup yields CDR1 MNHEY and CDR2 SVGAGI. Here the CDR3 DNA reads TGTGCCAGCAGAAAAGGACAGGGGGTATATGAGCAGTTCTTC. It translates to CASRKGQGVYEQFF.

This clone appeared a few times. This chain's CDR3 is CAIQLAAVSGANVLTF. CDR3 coding DNA: TGTGCCATCCAACTAGCGGCAGTCTCTGGGGCCAACGTCCTGACTTTC. The chain is built from TRBV2 and TRBJ2-6; the match to TRBD2 covers 8 bases. This CDR3 region has 16 residues. Germline V CDR1 and CDR2: SNHLY, FYNNEI. V dropped 10 bases and J dropped 0; count of bases not matched to a gene: 8.

This sequence joins TRBV18 and TRBJ2-2, with unresolved D. The germline CDR1 and CDR2 sequences are KGHSH and LQKENI. The CDR3 runs to 16 residues. The V gene lost 5 bases and the J gene lost 3 bases, with 16 bases spanning the gap. DNA for the CDR3: TGTGCCAGCTCAGACCCCCGATACGGGCACACCGGGGAGCTGTTTTTT. It translates to CASSDPRYGHTGELFF. The full variable domain, rest sourced from reference TRBV18 and TRBJ2-2, is NAGVMQNPRHLVRRRGQEARLRCSPMKGHSHVYWYRQLPEEGLKFMVYLQKENIIDESGMPKERFSAEFPKEGPSILRIQQVVRGDSAAYFCASSDPRYGHTGELFFGEGSRLTVL.

V usage is TRBV4-1 and J usage is TRBJ2-7; TRBD1 is a possible D gene (5 bases). CDR1 and CDR2 from the germline V gene are MGHRA and YSYEKL. The ends were cut back, 4 bases at V and 3 bases at J, with 13 bases in the middle. This CDR3 has 14 residues. The CDR3 bases are TGCGCCAGCAGCCTGAGCCAGGGTGGCTACGAGCAGTACTTC. It yields the protein CASSLSQGGYEQYF.

This clone was found a few times. The chain joins TRBV4-3 to TRBJ2-7; 9 nucleotides line up with TRBD1. V was clipped by 0 bases and J by 1 base; unmatched bases: 7. The CDR3 loop spans 17 amino acids. Germline V gene data show CDR1 as LGHNA and CDR2 as YSLEER. For the CDR3, the DNA is TGCGCCAGCAGCCAAGATCACGGGACAGGGATGTCCTACGAGCAGTACTTC. This sequence encodes CASSQDHGTGMSYEQYF.

The chain combines TRBV7-6 with TRBJ2-5, with 8 bases fitting TRBD2. Germline trimming cut 5 bases from V and 5 bases from J; bases unmatched to any gene: 7. CDR3 size: 14 residues. Germline-derived CDR1 and CDR2 are SGHVS and FNYEAQ. The CDR3 protein is CASSPGGDVETQYF. The CDR3 DNA sequence: TGTGCCAGCAGCCCGGGGGGGGACGTGGAGACCCAGTACTTC.

The CDR3 DNA reads as TGTGCCAGCAGCTTTCGAAATCCGGGGCGAATCTATGGCTACACCTTC. It encodes CASSFRNPGRIYGYTF. The rearrangement joins TRBV7-2 to TRBJ1-2, with D possibly being TRBD1 (5 bases). The CDR3 is 16 residues long. V was shortened by 3 bases and J by 4 bases, with 18 bases between the two germline ends. CDR1 is SGHTA, CDR2 FQGNSA, per germline.

This chain joins TRBV7-3 and TRBJ2-2, with TRBD2 identical over 7 bases. The CDR3 is 17 residues long. Germline V gene sequence: CDR1 SGHTA, CDR2 FQGTGA. V shed 6 bases, J shed 2 bases, and the junction held 12 bases outside the gene matches. The CDR3 loop reads CASSLTGGPRNTGELFF. CDR3 coding DNA: TGTGCCAGCAGTCTAACGGGGGGACCGAGAAACACCGGGGAGCTGTTTTTT. Full variable domain (rest looked up from reference TRBV7-3 and TRBJ2-2): GAGVSQTPSNKVTEKGKYVELRCDPISGHTALYWYRQSLGQGPEFLIYFQGTGAADDSGLPNDRFFAVRPEGSVSTLKIQRTERGDSAVYLCASSLTGGPRNTGELFFGEGSRLTVL.